Following are 21 T cell receptor beta chains from one sample sequenced in a study of vaccination and CD4 T cells after COVID-19. Cultured CD4+ T-cell DNA underwent Oncomine TCR Beta short-read sequencing. A single record per CDR3 protein comes from TCRdb applying MiXCR to the PCR reads. Of 7,200 or so distinct CDR3 sequences in the sample, roughly 55% were seen once. Their specific antigens are unknown. Described treatment: roughly nine-day PBMC culture with coronavirus spike peptide pools or control peptides (ViraFEST assay). The sample comprised CD4+ T cells from blood, cultured in vitro. Every receptor here comes from a human donor who had recovered from COVID-19.

J is TRBJ2-1 and V is TRBV19; 7 positions agree with TRBD1. V lost 5 bases, J lost 2 bases, and 6 bases stayed unmatched. Germline CDR1 reads LNHDA; CDR2 reads SQIVND (reference sequence). The CDR3 covers 15 residues. This CDR3 is CASSGGQVAYNEQFF. The DNA for the CDR3 is TGTGCCAGTAGTGGCGGACAGGTTGCCTACAATGAGCAGTTCTTC.

The chain carries TRBV20-1 and TRBJ1-1, with 11 bases matching TRBD1. The CDR3 length is 15 residues. Germline V lookup: CDR1 DFQATT, CDR2 SNEGSKA (reference sequence). Trimming at V came to 6 bases and at J to 4 bases, leaving 10 bases not matched to a gene. The CDR3 region has the DNA TGCAGTGCCCTGGGACAGGGGGGGATGTTCACTGAAGCTTTCTTT. Protein product: CSALGQGGMFTEAFF.

This chain links TRBV5-5 with TRBJ1-2; possible D gene TRBD1, 6 bases. Germline-derived CDR1 and CDR2 are SGHKS and YYEKEE (reference sequence). Trimming removed 0 bases from V and 5 bases from J, with 8 bases in between. The CDR3 spans 13 residues. The CDR3 loop reads CASSLVTGYGYTF. For the CDR3, the DNA is TGTGCCAGCAGCTTGGTTACAGGGTATGGCTACACCTTC.

This clonotype was seen a handful of times. The gene calls are TRBV20-1 and TRBJ1-5; D might be TRBD1 (5 bases). Trimming took 4 bases from V and 2 from J, leaving 12 bases between them. The CDR3 has 14 amino acids. The germline V gene has CDR1 DFQATT and CDR2 SNEGSKA (reference sequence). In DNA form, the CDR3 reads TGCAGTGCTAAGGGCACGGGACGCAATCAGCCCCAGCATTTT. Its protein product is CSAKGTGRNQPQHF.

The CDR3 bases are TGTGCCAGCAGTGAACAGGAGTCAGACCTTGGGCAGTATTTT. Protein sequence: CASSEQESDLGQYF. V usage is TRBV6-1 and J usage is TRBJ2-3; D gene unclear. Between the trimmed V and J ends, which lost 2 bases and 11 bases, there was a span of 17 bases. Germline V lookup: CDR1 MNHNS, CDR2 SASEGT. The CDR3 totals 14 residues.

The rearrangement uses TRBV11-2 and TRBJ1-1; no definite D call. The V gene lost 5 bases and the J gene lost 4 bases, with 11 bases spanning the gap. In germline, CDR1 is SGHAT, CDR2 FQNNGV. CDR3 length: 13 residues. Here the CDR3 reads CASSRPGSTEAFF. The CDR3 bases are TGTGCCAGCAGCCGCCCGGGGAGCACTGAAGCTTTCTTT.

This chain's CDR3 is CASSPLNRGSTGELFF. CDR3 nucleotide sequence: TGTGCCAGCTCACCACTTAACAGGGGGAGCACCGGGGAGCTGTTTTTT. The chain employs TRBV18 and TRBJ2-2, with 8 bases that match TRBD1. The CDR3 totals 16 residues. Germline trimming cut 1 base from V and 4 bases from J; bases unmatched to any gene: 5. Looked up from germline, CDR1 is KGHSH and CDR2 is LQKENI.

The chain uses TRBV27 and TRBJ2-5; D may be TRBD2 (5 bases). CDR3 length: 13 amino acids. From germline, CDR1 is MNHEY and CDR2 SMNVEV (reference sequence). With 7 bases removed from V and 4 bases from J, the gap between germline ends came to 13 bases. Here the CDR3 DNA reads TGTGCCAGCAAGCAGCGAAGCGGAGAGACCCAGTACTTC. This codes for CASKQRSGETQYF.

This clonotype was observed a few times. The rearrangement joins TRBV7-2 to TRBJ1-2; 7 nucleotides align to TRBD1. Trimming took 5 bases from V and 3 from J; bases not matched to a gene: 3. The germline V gene encodes CDR1 SGHTA and CDR2 FQGNSA. CDR3 size: 13 residues. CDR3 coding DNA: TGTGCCAGCAGCCCCGACAGGGACTATGGCTACACCTTC. This translates into CASSPDRDYGYTF.

A remark on this clonotype: Germline is not matched at one junction end, which may reflect a read error. The chain is built from TRBV14 and TRBJ2-3; 9 bases align to TRBD2. CDR3 size: 14 residues. Germline CDR1 is SGHDN and CDR2 is FVKESK. The CDR3 sequence is CASSPGTSKDTQYF. CDR3 sequence (DNA): TGTGCCAGCAGCCCCGGGACTAGCAAAGATACGCAGTATTTT. Filled out from reference TRBV14 and TRBJ2-3, the complete variable domain reads EAGVTQFPSHSVIEKGQTVTLRCDPISGHDNLYWYRRVMGKEIKFLLHFVKESKQDESGMPNNRFLAERTGGTYSTLKVQPAELEDSGVYFCASSPGTSKDTQYFGPGTRLTVL.

The CDR3 sequence: CASSSGGAGANVLTF. The CDR3 DNA follows: TGTGCCAGCAGTTCAGGGGGCGCTGGGGCCAACGTCCTGACTTTC. V and J are TRBV6-5 and TRBJ2-6; 8 bases map to TRBD1. Trimming cost V 4 bases and J 2 bases; bases outside gene matches: 1. The CDR3 spans 15 residues. CDR1 MNHEY and CDR2 SVGAGI come from the germline V gene.

The V and J genes are TRBV6-1 and TRBJ1-2; the match to TRBD1 covers 7 bases. The V and J ends lost 5 bases and 6 bases, in that order; junction bases with no gene match: 6. The CDR3 covers 13 residues. The germline V gene has CDR1 MNHNS and CDR2 SASEGT. CDR3 region: CASSPTGRDGYTF. DNA for the CDR3: TGTGCCAGCAGTCCGACAGGGAGAGATGGCTACACCTTC.

V is TRBV20-1 and J is TRBJ2-3; no firm D call. Germline assignment: CDR1 DFQATT and CDR2 SNEGSKA (reference sequence). CDR3 length equals 15 residues. V dropped 3 bases and J dropped 2 bases, with 15 bases sitting between them. In DNA form, the CDR3 reads TGCAGTGCTAGCCCGCGTCAGGCCTACACAGATACGCAGTATTTT. Translation gives CSASPRQAYTDTQYF.

This chain links TRBV19 with TRBJ1-2; D call uncertain. Looked up from germline, CDR1 is LNHDA and CDR2 is SQIVND (reference sequence). The CDR3 has 14 residues. Trimming removed 3 bases at V and 5 bases at J, with 13 bases between. The CDR3 loop is CASSIGPTNYGYTF. In nucleotides, the CDR3 is TGTGCCAGTAGTATTGGACCAACAAATTATGGCTACACCTTC.

The genes are TRBV27 and TRBJ1-5; 7 bases fit TRBD1. This CDR3 is built from 14 residues. Germline loops: CDR1 MNHEY, CDR2 SMNVEV (reference sequence). V was clipped by 4 bases and J by 6 bases; unmatched bases: 6. The chain's CDR3 is CASSSTGRGQPQHF. The CDR3 DNA reads as TGTGCCAGCAGTTCGACAGGGCGCGGTCAGCCCCAGCATTTT.

The rearrangement links TRBV28 to TRBJ1-4; D remains ambiguous. The CDR3 is made up of 13 amino acids. The V end lost 7 bases, the J end lost 3 bases, and 9 bases lay between the germline ends. The germline V gene encodes CDR1 MDHEN and CDR2 SYDVKM. CDR3 amino acids: CASKDPANEKLFF. The CDR3 DNA is TGTGCCAGCAAAGACCCGGCTAATGAAAAACTGTTTTTT.

This chain joins TRBV6-4 and TRBJ1-2; 8 bases align to TRBD1. This CDR3 contains 14 residues. V was clipped by 6 bases and J by 5 bases; unmatched bases: 8. CDR1 is MRHNA, CDR2 SNTAGT, per germline. CDR3 coding DNA: TGTGCCAGCAGCCGGGACAGGTTCTCATATGGCTACACCTTC. Its protein product is CASSRDRFSYGYTF.

The chain has TRBV6-1 and TRBJ1-3; tentatively, D is TRBD1 (5 bases). Looked up from germline, CDR1 is MNHNS and CDR2 is SASEGT. The CDR3 totals 16 residues. Between the trimmed V and J ends, which lost 6 bases and 1 base, there was a span of 16 bases. This CDR3 is CASSGRSQVSGNTIYF. For the CDR3, the DNA is TGTGCCAGCAGCGGCAGATCACAGGTTTCTGGAAACACCATATATTTT.

This clonotype appeared a few times. The chain uses TRBV7-9 and TRBJ2-7; tentatively, D is TRBD2 (6 bases). V was clipped by 1 base and J by 7 bases, with 14 bases between them. The CDR3 consists of 14 residues. Germline CDR1 reads SEHNR; CDR2 reads FQNEAQ (reference sequence). CDR3 bases: TGTGCCAGCAGCTTAGTGGGGGGAGGAGGGGAGCAGTACTTC. Encoded protein: CASSLVGGGGEQYF.

The chain combines TRBV18 with TRBJ1-1, with 9 nucleotides matching TRBD1. The germline CDR1 and CDR2 sequences are KGHSH and LQKENI. Unmatched junction bases numbered 4, after V lost 8 bases and J lost 3 bases. The CDR3 consists of 13 residues. This CDR3 reads CASTRQGDTEAFF. CDR3 coding DNA: TGTGCCAGCACGCGACAGGGGGACACTGAAGCTTTCTTT.

The chain uses TRBV11-2 and TRBJ1-6; a possible D gene is TRBD1 (6 bases). V was pared by 5 bases and J by 6 bases, with 14 bases between. Germline CDR1 is SGHAT and CDR2 is FQNNGV. The CDR3 loop spans 15 amino acids. The CDR3 bases are TGTGCCAGCAGCAGAGGACAGATGTTTAATTCACCCCTCCACTTT. It codes for CASSRGQMFNSPLHF.